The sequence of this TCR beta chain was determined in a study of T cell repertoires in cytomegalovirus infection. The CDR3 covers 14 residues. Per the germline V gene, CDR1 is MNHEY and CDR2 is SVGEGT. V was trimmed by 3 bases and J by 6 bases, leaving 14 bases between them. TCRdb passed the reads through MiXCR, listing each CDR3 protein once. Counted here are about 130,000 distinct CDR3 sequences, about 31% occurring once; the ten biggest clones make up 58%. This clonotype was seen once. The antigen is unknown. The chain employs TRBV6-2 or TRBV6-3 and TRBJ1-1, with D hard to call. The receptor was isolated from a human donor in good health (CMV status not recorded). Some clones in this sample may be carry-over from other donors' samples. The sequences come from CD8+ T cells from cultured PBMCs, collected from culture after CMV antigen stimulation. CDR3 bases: TGTGCCAGCAGTTATATGGACCCGGTGCCTGAAGCTTTCTTT. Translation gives CASSYMDPVPEAFF.